The sequence of this T cell receptor beta chain was determined in a study of cytomegalovirus exposure and HLA in healthy donors. Study-wide background: Genetic ancestry analysis placed about 84% of the roughly 400 donors that were genotyped in the Caucasian-associated cluster. Study observations and caveats: The classifier was said to identify cytomegalovirus status with high specificity and sensitivity.

About this clone: What it binds is not known.

V was trimmed by 5 bases and J by 0 bases, leaving 17 bases between them. Germline V lookup: CDR1 SGHAT, CDR2 FQNNGV. The CDR3 sequence is 16 residues long. In the PCR, 60 Vbeta and 13 Jbeta primers were used. Measured with immunoSEQ multiplex PCR; TCRdb has only the in-frame clones, and not every one. The table has 150,000 to 200,000 clones, 83% seen once; the top ten hold around 4.1%. This TCR was recovered from a man over 45 in good health and CMV-seropositive. Input material: PBMCs. This chain uses TRBV11-2 with TRBJ2-7, with D tentatively TRBD1 (6 bases). Written as DNA, the CDR3 is TGTGCCAGCAGCCCTCGGAGGCAGGGGTACTCCTACGAGCAGTACTTC. Its translation: CASSPRRQGYSYEQYF.